These T cell receptor beta chains were read from a single sample in a study of blood T cells in healthy people across ages. One entry per CDR3 protein, called by TCRdb with MiXCR from the 5' RACE reads. The sample lists 1.5 million to 2 million distinct CDR3 sequences; approximately 50% were seen once. The specimen was blood. The origin of the receptors is a woman aged 35 to 49 in good health. Both conserved end residues are trimmed from each CDR3.

CDR3 | J | V
ASSVDTQY | - | TRBV9
ASSERGGTEAF | TRBJ1-1 | TRBV28
ASSQGGGAPSYNEQF | TRBJ2-1 | TRBV27
ASSQNLGYNEQF | TRBJ2-1 | TRBV14
ATSDDSRETQY | TRBJ2-5 | TRBV24-1
ASSQEGVGQPQH | TRBJ1-5 | TRBV4-2
SARGTASSYEQY | TRBJ2-7 | TRBV20-1
SASRLAGGGDHTDTQY | TRBJ2-3 | TRBV20-1
ASSPVGAGTGELF | TRBJ2-2 | TRBV11-2
ASSRQDRGAKDEQF | TRBJ2-1 | TRBV4-1
ASTERRTSYNQPQH | TRBJ1-5 | TRBV6-2/TRBV6-3